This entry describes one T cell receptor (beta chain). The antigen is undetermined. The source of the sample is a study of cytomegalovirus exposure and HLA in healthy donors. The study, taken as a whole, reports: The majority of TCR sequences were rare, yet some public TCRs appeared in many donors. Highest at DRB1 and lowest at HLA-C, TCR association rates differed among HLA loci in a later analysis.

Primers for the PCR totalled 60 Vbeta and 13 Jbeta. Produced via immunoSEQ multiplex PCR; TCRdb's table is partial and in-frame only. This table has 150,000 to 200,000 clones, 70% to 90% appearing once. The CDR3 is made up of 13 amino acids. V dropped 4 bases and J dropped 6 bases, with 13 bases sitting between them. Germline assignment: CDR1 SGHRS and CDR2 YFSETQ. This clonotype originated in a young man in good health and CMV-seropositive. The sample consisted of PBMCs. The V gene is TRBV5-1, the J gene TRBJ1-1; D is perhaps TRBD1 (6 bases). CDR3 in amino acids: CASSLRDNPEAFF. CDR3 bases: TGCGCCAGCAGCCTCCGGGACAATCCTGAAGCTTTCTTT. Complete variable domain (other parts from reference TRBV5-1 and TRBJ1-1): KAGVTQTPRYLIKTRGQQVTLSCSPISGHRSVSWYQQTPGQGLQFLFEYFSETQRNKGNFPGRFSGRQFSNSRSEMNVSTLELGDSALYLCASSLRDNPEAFFGQGTRLTVV.